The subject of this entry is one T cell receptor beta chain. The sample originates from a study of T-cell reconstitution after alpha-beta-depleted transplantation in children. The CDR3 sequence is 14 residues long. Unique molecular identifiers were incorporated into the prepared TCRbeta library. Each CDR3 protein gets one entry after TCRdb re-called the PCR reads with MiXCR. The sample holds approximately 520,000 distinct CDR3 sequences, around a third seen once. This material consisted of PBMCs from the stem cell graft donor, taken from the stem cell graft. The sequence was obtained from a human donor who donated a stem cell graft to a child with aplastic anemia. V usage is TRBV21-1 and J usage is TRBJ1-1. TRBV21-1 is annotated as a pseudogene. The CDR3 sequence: CASSKSPANTEAFF. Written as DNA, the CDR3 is TGTGCCAGCAGCAAAAGTCCAGCGAACACTGAAGCTTTCTTT.